The T cell receptor (beta chain) described here comes from a study of technical replicates of blood from several donors. The V and J ends lost 6 bases and 0 bases, in that order; junction bases with no gene match: 11. This CDR3 region has 16 residues. Germline CDR1 and CDR2: SQVTM and ANQGSEA. Clones were read by immunoSEQ multiplex PCR, and TCRdb kept only the in-frame ones, dropping some. The table includes 50,000 to 70,000 clones, over 85% detected once. This receptor was taken from a human donor in good health. Some clones in this sample may be carry-over from other donors' samples. Specimen: PBMCs. The V call is TRBV29-1, the J call TRBJ1-3; TRBD1 matches at 7 bases. The CDR3 loop is CSVETTGQISGNTIYF. The CDR3 DNA follows: TGCAGCGTCGAAACGACAGGGCAGATCTCTGGAAACACCATATATTTT.